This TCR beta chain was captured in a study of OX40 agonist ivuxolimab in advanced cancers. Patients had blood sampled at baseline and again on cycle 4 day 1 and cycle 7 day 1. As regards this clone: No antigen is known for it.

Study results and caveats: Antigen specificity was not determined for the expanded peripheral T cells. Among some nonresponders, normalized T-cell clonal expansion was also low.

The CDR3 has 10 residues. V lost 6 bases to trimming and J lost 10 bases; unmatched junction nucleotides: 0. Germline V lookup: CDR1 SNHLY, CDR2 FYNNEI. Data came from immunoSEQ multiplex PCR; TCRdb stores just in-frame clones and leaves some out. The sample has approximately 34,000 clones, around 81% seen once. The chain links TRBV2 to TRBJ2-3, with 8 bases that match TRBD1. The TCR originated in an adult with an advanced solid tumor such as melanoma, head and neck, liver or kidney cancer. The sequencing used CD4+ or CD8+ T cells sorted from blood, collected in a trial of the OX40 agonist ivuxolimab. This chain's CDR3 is CASRTGAQYF. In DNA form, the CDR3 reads TGTGCCAGCAGGACAGGGGCGCAGTATTTT. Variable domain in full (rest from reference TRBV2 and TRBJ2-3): EPEVTQTPSHQVTQMGQEVILRCVPISNHLYFYWYRQILGQKVEFLVSFYNNEISEKSEIFDDQFSVERPDGSNFTLKIRSTKLEDSAMYFCASRTGAQYFGPGTRLTVL.